The rows below give T cell receptor beta chains drawn from one sample of a study of blood T cell repertoires in COVID-19. Profiling relied on immunoSEQ multiplex PCR, and the TCRdb table lists in-frame clones only, not all of them. Here the sample spans 100,000 or so clones, roughly 76% being singletons. The sample consisted of peripheral blood. The receptor set was obtained from a woman in her 70s with acute or convalescent COVID-19. CDR3s include the opening cysteine and the closing phenylalanine or tryptophan. D genes are given only for firm matches. Not all rows give a size; the values are once, few, many and, for expanded clones, a class.

J gene,V gene,clone size,D gene,CDR3 DNA,CDR3 protein
TRBJ1-5,TRBV19,NA,NA,TGTGCCAGTAGTGGACGGACAACCCGCAATCAGCCCCAGCATTTT,CASSGRTTRNQPQHF
TRBJ1-2,TRBV29-1,NA,NA,TGCAGCGTTGAAGACACAGTGGGGACCCTCGGGGGACGTGGCTACACCTTC,CSVEDTVGTLGGRGYTF
TRBJ1-1,TRBV7-9,NA,TRBD1,TGTGCCAGCAGCAGGACAGGGAACACTGAAGCTTTCTTT,CASSRTGNTEAFF
TRBJ1-5,TRBV19,NA,NA,TGTGCCAGTAGTGGGGGGGTCCAGCCCCAGCATTTT,CASSGGVQPQHF
TRBJ1-6,TRBV3-1/TRBV3-2,once,NA,TGTGCCAGCACGGGGGGTGGCAGGGCAGAATCACCCCTCCACTTT,CASTGGGRAESPLHF
TRBJ2-7,TRBV7-8,once,NA,TGTGCCAGCAGCTCCAGTACCCAGGGGAAACTCTCCTACGAGCAGTACTTC,CASSSSTQGKLSYEQYF
TRBJ2-7,TRBV15,NA,NA,TGTGCCACCAGCAGCAACACGAACTACGAGCAGTACTTC,CATSSNTNYEQYF
TRBJ2-7,TRBV6-5,NA,NA,TGTGCCAGCAGCCCCTCCGGGATTTACTACGAGCAGTACTTC,CASSPSGIYYEQYF
TRBJ2-3,TRBV7-2,NA,TRBD2,TGTGCCAGCAAGGAGCGGGGGTATTCAGATACGCAGTATTTT,CASKERGYSDTQYF
TRBJ2-1,TRBV19,once,TRBD2,TGTGCCAGTAGTACGGGACTAGCGGGCGATGAGCAGTTCTTC,CASSTGLAGDEQFF
TRBJ1-2,TRBV6-2/TRBV6-3,NA,NA,TGTGCCAGCAGTTACACAAGGACAGAGGGCTATGGCTACACCTTC,CASSYTRTEGYGYTF
TRBJ2-7,TRBV2,NA,NA,TGTGCCAGCAGTCTCGGCTACGAGCAGTACTTC,CASSLGYEQYF
TRBJ1-2,TRBV4-3,NA,TRBD1,TGCGCCAGCAGCCAAGTCCCCGGAGGGGGCTTGGGTGGCTACACCTTC,CASSQVPGGGLGGYTF
TRBJ1-1,TRBV5-1,NA,NA,TGCGCCAGCAGCTTGGAACTCTCGAACACTGAAGCTTTCTTT,CASSLELSNTEAFF
TRBJ1-5,TRBV3-1/TRBV3-2,few,NA,TGTGCCAGCAGCCGCGGTAGCAATCAGCCCCAGCATTTT,CASSRGSNQPQHF
TRBJ2-5,TRBV2,NA,TRBD2,TGTGCCAGCAGTGAGGGGGCTCTAGCGGGGACCAAAGAGACCCAGTACTTC,CASSEGALAGTKETQYF
TRBJ1-5,TRBV19,few,NA,TGTGCCAGTAGGCAGGGAAGGAATCAGCCCCAGCATTTT,CASRQGRNQPQHF
TRBJ2-7,TRBV14,NA,TRBD1,TGTGCCAGCAGCCAGGGGACAGGGATCGTTTACGAGCAGTACTTC,CASSQGTGIVYEQYF
TRBJ1-5,TRBV7-2,NA,NA,TGTGCCAGCAGCTTAGTTGCAGGCTCGGGACAGCCCCAGCATTTT,CASSLVAGSGQPQHF
TRBJ1-2,TRBV19,few,NA,TGTGCCAGTAGTCGGGACAATCAGGCCTATGGCTACACCTTC,CASSRDNQAYGYTF